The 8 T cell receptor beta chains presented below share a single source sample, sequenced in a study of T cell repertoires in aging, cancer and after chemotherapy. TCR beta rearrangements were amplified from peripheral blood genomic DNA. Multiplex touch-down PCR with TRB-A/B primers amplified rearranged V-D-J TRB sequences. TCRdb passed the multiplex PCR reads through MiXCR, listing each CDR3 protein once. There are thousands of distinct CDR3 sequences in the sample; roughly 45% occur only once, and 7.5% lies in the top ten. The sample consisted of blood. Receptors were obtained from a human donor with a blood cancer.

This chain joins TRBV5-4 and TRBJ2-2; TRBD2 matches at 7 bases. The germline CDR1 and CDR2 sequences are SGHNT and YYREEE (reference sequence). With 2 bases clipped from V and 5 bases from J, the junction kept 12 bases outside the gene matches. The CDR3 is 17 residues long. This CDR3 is CASSFGGVAGVTGELFF. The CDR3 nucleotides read TGTGCCAGCAGCTTCGGAGGGGTCGCGGGAGTAACCGGGGAGCTGTTTTTT.

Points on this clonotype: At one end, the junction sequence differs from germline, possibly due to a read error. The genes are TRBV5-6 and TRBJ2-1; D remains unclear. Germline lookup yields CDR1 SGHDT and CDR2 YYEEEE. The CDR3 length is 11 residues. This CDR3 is CARGSGNEQLF. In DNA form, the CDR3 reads TGTGCCAGGGGTTCTGGCAATGAGCAGTTATTC.

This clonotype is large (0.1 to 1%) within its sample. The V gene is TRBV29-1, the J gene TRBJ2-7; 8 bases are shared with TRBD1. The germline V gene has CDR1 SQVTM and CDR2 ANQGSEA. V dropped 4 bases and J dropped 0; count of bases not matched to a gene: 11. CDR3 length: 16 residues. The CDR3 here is CSVVRQGATSSYEQYF. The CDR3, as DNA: TGCAGCGTTGTTAGGCAGGGGGCTACTAGCTCCTACGAGCAGTACTTC.

The CDR3 sequence: CASSLGQGDEQYF. CDR3 nucleotide sequence: TGTGCCAGTAGCCTCGGACAGGGAGACGAGCAGTACTTC. The chain combines TRBV19 with TRBJ2-7; 8 bases line up with TRBD1. The CDR3 is made up of 13 amino acids. V was clipped by 6 bases and J by 5 bases; unmatched bases: 6. Germline V gene lookup returns CDR1 LNHDA and CDR2 SQIVND (reference sequence).

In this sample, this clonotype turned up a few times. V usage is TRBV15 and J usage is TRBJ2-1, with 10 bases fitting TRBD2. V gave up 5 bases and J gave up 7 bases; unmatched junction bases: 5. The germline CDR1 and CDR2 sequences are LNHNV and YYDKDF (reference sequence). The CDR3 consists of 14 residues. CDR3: CATSGSGRLNEQFF. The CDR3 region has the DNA TGTGCCACCAGCGGTAGCGGGAGGTTAAATGAGCAGTTCTTC. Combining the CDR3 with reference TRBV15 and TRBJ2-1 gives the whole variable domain DAMVIQNPRYQVTQFGKPVTLSCSQTLNHNVMYWYQQKSSQAPKLLFHYYDKDFNNEADTPDNFQSRRPNTSFCFLDIRSPGLGDTAMYLCATSGSGRLNEQFFGPGTRLTVL.

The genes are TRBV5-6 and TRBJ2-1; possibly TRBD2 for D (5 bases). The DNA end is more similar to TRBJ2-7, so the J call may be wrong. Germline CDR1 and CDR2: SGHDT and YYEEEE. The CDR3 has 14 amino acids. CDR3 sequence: CASSLVGSSYEQYF. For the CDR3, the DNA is TGTGCCAGCAGCTTGGTTGGGAGCTCCTACGAGCAGTACTTC.

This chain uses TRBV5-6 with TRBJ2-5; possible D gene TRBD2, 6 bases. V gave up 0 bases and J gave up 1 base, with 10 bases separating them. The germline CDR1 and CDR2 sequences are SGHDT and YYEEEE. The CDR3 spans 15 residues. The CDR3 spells CASSLGEGGQETQYF. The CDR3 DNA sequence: TGTGCCAGCAGCTTGGGCGAGGGAGGCCAAGAGACCCAGTACTTC.

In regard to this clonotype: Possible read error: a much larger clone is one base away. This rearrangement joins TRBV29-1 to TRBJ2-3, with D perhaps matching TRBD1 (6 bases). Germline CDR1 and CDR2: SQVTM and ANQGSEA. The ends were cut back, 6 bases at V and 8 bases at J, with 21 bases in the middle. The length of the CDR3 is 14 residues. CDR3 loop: CSVGLEQGVGTQYF. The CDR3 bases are TGCAGCGTGGGCTTGGAACAGGGAGTAGGTACGCAGTATTTT.